This T cell receptor (beta chain) originates from a study of cytomegalovirus exposure and HLA in healthy donors. Overall study: The study placed approximately 80% of its 398 genotyped donors in the Caucasian-associated ancestry cluster.

13 Jbeta primers and 60 Vbeta primers were used for the PCR. Original processing methods: In a later analysis, of roughly 83 million unique beta chains, some 10 million appeared in at least two donors. Only in-frame clones appear in the TCRdb table, and some are missing; sequencing was by immunoSEQ multiplex PCR. The V and J calls and the clone size are those of that table, but D and trimming were determined from the DNA. The data hold roughly 130,000 clones, with 70% to 80% observed a single time. The length of the CDR3 is 13 residues. V was pared by 3 bases and J by 2 bases, with 7 bases between. Germline lookup yields CDR1 SGHNT and CDR2 YYREEE (reference sequence). Worth noting for this clone: Antigen specificity is unknown.

Study observations and caveats: Among the CMV-associated chains, a few were confirmed in vitro as specific for CMV antigens.

The sample consisted of PBMCs. The sequence was collected from a woman aged 45-59 years in good health and CMV-seronegative. V and J are TRBV5-4 and TRBJ2-3; D gene uncertain. The CDR3 loop is CASSSPDTDTQYF. The CDR3 nucleotides read TGTGCCAGCAGCTCCCCAGACACAGATACGCAGTATTTT.